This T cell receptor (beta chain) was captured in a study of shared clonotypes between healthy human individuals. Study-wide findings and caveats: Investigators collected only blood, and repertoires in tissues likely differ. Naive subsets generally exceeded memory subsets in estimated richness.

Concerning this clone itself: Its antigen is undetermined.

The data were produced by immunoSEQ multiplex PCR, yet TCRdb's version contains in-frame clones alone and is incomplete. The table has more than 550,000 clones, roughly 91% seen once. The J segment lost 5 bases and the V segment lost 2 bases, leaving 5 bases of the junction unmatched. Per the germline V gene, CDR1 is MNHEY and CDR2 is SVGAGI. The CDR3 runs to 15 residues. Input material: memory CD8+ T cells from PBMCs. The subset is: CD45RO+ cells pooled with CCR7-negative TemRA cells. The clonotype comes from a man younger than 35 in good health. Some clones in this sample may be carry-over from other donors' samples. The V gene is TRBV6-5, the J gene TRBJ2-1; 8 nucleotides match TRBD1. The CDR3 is CASSYLQGAHNEQFF. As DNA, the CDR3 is TGTGCCAGCAGTTACCTCCAGGGGGCCCACAATGAGCAGTTCTTC.